The clone carrying this TCR beta chain was seen only once. Its antigen is currently unknown. This sample was included in a study of cytomegalovirus exposure and HLA in healthy donors. Whole-study findings and limits: Sequences of the TCR beta chain were said to predict the HLA-A and HLA-B alleles of most subjects accurately. Productive rates of about 90% or about 30% were seen for most TCR beta V segments in an earlier analysis.

PCR was performed using 60 Vbeta and 13 Jbeta primers. The repertoire was sequenced with immunoSEQ multiplex PCR; TCRdb's copy has only in-frame clones and lacks some. This table has 150,000 to 190,000 clones, about 88% appearing once. The germline CDR1 and CDR2 sequences are MNHEY and SMNVEV (reference sequence). Trimming shortened V by 3 bases and J by 2 bases, and 14 bases separated the two germline ends. CDR3 size: 15 residues. This chain joins TRBV27 and TRBJ2-7; D is undetermined. This receptor was identified in a woman between 18 and 30 years old in good health and CMV-seronegative. Material: PBMCs. The CDR3 protein is CASSFRISPTYEQYF. The CDR3 DNA follows: TGTGCCAGCAGTTTCCGCATCTCTCCTACCTACGAGCAGTACTTC.